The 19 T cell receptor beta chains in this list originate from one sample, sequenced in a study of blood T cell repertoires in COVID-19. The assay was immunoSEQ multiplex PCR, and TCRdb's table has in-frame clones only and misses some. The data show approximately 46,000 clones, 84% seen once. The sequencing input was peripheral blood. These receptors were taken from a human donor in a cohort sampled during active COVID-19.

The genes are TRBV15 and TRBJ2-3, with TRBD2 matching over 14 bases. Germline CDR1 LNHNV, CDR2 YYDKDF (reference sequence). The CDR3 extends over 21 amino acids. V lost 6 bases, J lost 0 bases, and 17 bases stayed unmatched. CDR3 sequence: CATRVSPGLAGEGASTDTQYF. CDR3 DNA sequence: TGTGCCACCAGGGTATCGCCGGGACTAGCGGGAGAGGGGGCCAGCACAGATACGCAGTATTTT.

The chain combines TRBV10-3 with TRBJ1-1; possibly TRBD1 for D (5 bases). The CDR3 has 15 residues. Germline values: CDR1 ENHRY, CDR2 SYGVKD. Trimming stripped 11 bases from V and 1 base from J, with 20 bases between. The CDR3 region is CALSRDGLENTEAFF. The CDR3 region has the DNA TGTGCCCTATCCAGGGATGGGCTTGAGAACACTGAAGCTTTCTTT.

The CDR3 reads CASSPTGSPSYEQYF. DNA of the CDR3: TGTGCCAGCAGCCCGACAGGGTCACCCTCCTACGAGCAGTACTTC. This rearrangement joins TRBV14 to TRBJ2-7; TRBD1 agrees at 7 bases. After removal of 4 bases from V and 0 bases from J, the junction contained 6 bases not matched to a gene. This CDR3 has 15 amino acids. Germline V gives CDR1 SGHDN, CDR2 FVKESK.

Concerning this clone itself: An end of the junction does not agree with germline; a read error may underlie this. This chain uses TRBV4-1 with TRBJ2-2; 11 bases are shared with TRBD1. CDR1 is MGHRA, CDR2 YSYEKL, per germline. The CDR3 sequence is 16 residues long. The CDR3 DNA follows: TGCGCCAGCAACCAAGATGGGACAGGGGGGACCGGGGAGCTGTTTTTT. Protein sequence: CASNQDGTGGTGELFF.

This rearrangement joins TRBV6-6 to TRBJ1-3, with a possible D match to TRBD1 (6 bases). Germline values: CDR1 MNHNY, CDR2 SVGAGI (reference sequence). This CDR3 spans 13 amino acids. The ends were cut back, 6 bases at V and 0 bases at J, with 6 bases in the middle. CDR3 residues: CASRDSSGNTIYF. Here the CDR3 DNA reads TGTGCCAGCAGGGACAGCTCTGGAAACACCATATATTTT.

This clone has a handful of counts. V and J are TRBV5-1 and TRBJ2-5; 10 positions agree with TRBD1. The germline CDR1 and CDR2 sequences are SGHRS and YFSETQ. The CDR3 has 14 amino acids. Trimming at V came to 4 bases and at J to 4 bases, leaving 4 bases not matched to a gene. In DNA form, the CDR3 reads TGCGCCAGCAGCCCCGGGACAGGGGTAGAGACCCAGTACTTC. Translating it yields CASSPGTGVETQYF.

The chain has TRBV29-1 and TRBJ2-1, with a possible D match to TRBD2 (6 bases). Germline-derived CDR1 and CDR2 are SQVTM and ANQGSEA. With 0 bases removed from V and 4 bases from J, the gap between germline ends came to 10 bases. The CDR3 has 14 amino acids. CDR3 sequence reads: CSVEDRDSYNEQFF. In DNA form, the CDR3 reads TGCAGCGTTGAAGATCGGGACTCGTACAATGAGCAGTTCTTC.

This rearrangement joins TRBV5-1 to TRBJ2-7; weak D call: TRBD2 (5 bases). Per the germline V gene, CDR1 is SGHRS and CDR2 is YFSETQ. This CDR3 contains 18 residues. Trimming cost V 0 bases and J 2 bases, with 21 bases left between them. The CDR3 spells CASSLVWHAAEGPYEQYF. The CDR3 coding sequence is TGCGCCAGCAGCTTGGTCTGGCATGCGGCAGAGGGTCCCTACGAGCAGTACTTC.

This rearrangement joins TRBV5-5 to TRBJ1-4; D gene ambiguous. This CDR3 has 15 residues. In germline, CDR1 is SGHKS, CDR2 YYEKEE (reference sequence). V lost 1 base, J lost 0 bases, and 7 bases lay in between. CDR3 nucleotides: TGTGCCAGCAGCTTGTCGTCAGCAACTAATGAAAAACTGTTTTTT. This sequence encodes CASSLSSATNEKLFF.

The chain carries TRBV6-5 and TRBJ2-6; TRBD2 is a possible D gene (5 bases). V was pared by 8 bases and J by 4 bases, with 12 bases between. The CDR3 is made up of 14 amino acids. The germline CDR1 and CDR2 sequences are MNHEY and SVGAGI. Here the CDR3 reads CASRAPGGANVLTF. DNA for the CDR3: TGTGCCAGCCGGGCCCCGGGGGGGGCCAACGTCCTGACTTTC.

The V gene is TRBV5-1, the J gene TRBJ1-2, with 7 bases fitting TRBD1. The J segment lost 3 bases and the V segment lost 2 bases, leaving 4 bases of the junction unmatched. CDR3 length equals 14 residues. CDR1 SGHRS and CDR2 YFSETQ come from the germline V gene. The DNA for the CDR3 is TGCGCCAGCAGCTTCTCCACAGGGGACTATGGCTACACCTTC. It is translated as CASSFSTGDYGYTF.

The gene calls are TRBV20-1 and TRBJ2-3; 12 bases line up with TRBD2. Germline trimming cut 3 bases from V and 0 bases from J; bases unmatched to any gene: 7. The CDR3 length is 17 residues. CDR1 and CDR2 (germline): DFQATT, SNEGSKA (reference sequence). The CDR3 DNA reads TGCAGTGCTAGTAGACTAGCGGGAGTAACTAGCACAGATACGCAGTATTTT. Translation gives CSASRLAGVTSTDTQYF.

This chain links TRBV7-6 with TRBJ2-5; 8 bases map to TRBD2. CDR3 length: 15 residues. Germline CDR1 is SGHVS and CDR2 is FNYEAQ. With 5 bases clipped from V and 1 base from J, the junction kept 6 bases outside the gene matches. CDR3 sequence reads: CASSKAGEGQETQYF. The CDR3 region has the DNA TGTGCCAGCAGCAAAGCGGGAGAGGGCCAAGAGACCCAGTACTTC.

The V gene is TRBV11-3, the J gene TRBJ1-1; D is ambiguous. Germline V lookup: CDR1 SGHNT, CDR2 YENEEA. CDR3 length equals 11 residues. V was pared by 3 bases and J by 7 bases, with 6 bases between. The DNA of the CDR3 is TGTGCCAGCAGCTTTCGCGGTGAAGCTTTCTTT. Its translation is CASSFRGEAFF.

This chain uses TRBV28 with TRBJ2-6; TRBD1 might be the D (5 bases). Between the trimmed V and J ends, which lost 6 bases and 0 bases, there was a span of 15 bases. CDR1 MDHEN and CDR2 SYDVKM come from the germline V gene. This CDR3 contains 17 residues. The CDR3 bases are TGTGCCAGCAGGCCCAGGGATCTTAACTCTGGGGCCAACGTCCTGACTTTC. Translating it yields CASRPRDLNSGANVLTF.

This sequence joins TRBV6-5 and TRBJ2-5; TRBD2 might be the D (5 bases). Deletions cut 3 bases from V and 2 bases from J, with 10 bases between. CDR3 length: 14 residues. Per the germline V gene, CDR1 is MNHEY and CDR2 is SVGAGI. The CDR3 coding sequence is TGTGCCAGCAGTTATAACGGACTTCAAGAGACCCAGTACTTC. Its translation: CASSYNGLQETQYF.

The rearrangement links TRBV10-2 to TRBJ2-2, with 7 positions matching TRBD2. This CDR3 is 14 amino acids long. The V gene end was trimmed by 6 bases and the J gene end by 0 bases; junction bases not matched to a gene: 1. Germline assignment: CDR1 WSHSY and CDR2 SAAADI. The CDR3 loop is CASRGGSNTGELFF. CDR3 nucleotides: TGCGCCAGCAGGGGGGGGTCGAACACCGGGGAGCTGTTTTTT.

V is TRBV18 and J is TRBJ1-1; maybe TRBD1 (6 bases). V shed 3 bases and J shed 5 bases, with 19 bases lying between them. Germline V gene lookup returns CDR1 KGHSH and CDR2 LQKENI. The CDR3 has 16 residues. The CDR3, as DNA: TGTGCCAGCTCACCCTCTCTATCTCAGGGGTGGACTGAAGCTTTCTTT. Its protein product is CASSPSLSQGWTEAFF.

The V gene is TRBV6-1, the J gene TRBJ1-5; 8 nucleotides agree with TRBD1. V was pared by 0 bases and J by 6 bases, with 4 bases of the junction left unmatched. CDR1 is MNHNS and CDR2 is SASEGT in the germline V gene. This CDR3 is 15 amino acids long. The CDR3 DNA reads TGTGCCAGCAGTGAAGCGCAGACAGGGGTTCAGCCCCAGCATTTT. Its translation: CASSEAQTGVQPQHF.